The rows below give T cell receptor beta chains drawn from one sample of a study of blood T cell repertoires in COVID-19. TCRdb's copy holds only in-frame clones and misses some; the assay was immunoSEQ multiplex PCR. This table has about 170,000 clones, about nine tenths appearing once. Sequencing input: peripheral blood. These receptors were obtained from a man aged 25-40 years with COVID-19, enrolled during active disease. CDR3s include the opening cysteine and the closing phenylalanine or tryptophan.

CDR3aa: CASGLRGSLNTEAFF
j_gene: TRBJ1-1
v_gene: TRBV12-5

CDR3aa: CASRPGQGYTDTQYF
j_gene: TRBJ2-3
v_gene: TRBV2

CDR3aa: CAWSVDSNQPQHF
j_gene: TRBJ1-5
v_gene: TRBV30

CDR3aa: CASSLGLQETQYF
j_gene: TRBJ2-5
v_gene: TRBV5-1

CDR3aa: CAWSRRTGLTDTQYF
j_gene: TRBJ2-3
v_gene: TRBV30

CDR3aa: CSVEEGTTSGNTIYF
j_gene: TRBJ1-3
v_gene: TRBV29-1

CDR3aa: CASSTWTGAYNQPQHF
j_gene: TRBJ1-5
v_gene: TRBV19

CDR3aa: CASRKTLGDTQYF
j_gene: TRBJ2-3
v_gene: TRBV28

CDR3aa: CASSNRGTNEKLFF
j_gene: TRBJ1-4
v_gene: TRBV5-1

CDR3aa: CASSPGQGFGFGEQYF
j_gene: TRBJ2-7
v_gene: TRBV7-9

CDR3aa: CASSSGSSSGNTIYF
j_gene: TRBJ1-3
v_gene: TRBV5-1